This is a list of T cell receptor beta chains from one sample in a study of blood T cells in healthy people across ages. Each CDR3 protein gets one entry after TCRdb re-called the 5' RACE reads with MiXCR. This table holds about 700,000 distinct CDR3 sequences, less than 40% found once. The sample consisted of blood. These receptors all come from an elderly woman in good health. Both conserved end residues are part of each CDR3. D genes are given only for firm matches. Not all rows give a size; the values are once, few, many and, for expanded clones, a class.

>once|15|TRBV4-2|TRBJ2-7|NA
TGTGCCAGCAGCCAAGATGGAGGGGTCCAAGAAACCCAGTACTTC
CASSQDGGVQETQYF
>NA|14|TRBV12-3/TRBV12-4|TRBJ2-5|NA
TGTGCCAGCAGATCCGGGACGCAGAAAGAGACCCAGTACTTC
CASRSGTQKETQYF
>few|14|TRBV5-1|TRBJ1-5|NA
TGCGCCAGCAGCTTATCAAGGTCGCGTCAGCCCCAGCATTTT
CASSLSRSRQPQHF
>NA|17|TRBV28|TRBJ2-3|NA
TGTGCCAACAGTTCTCCGTCCCGGCCGAGGCCCACAGATACGCAGTATTTT
CANSSPSRPRPTDTQYF
>many|15|TRBV6-5|TRBJ2-5|TRBD2
TGTGCCGTCCGGGGGGACCGCAGGGCGGGGGAGACCCAGTACTTC
CAVRGDRRAGETQYF
>many|16|TRBV6-2/TRBV6-3|TRBJ1-2|NA
TGTGCCAGCAGTTACCCTAGAGCGACAGATTTCTATGGCTACACCTTC
CASSYPRATDFYGYTF
>many|16|TRBV20-1|TRBJ1-5|NA
TGCAGTGCCCGATGGAGTAGGGGCCTCGGAAATCAGCCCCAGCATTTT
CSARWSRGLGNQPQHF
>once|13|TRBV28|TRBJ1-2|NA
TGTGCCAGCAGCCCGGGTATGGTCTATGGCTACACCTTC
CASSPGMVYGYTF
>many|14|TRBV15|TRBJ1-2|NA
TGTGCCACCAGCAGAGGAGGAGGGTCCTATGGCTACACCTTC
CATSRGGGSYGYTF
>NA|13|TRBV5-1|TRBJ2-5|NA
TGCGCCAGCAGCTCCATGGGGGATGAGACCCAGTACTTC
CASSSMGDETQYF
>NA|15|TRBV5-1|TRBJ2-1|TRBD2
TGCGCCAGCTCCCAAGCGCTAGCGGGATACGGTGAGCAGTTCTTC
CASSQALAGYGEQFF
>few|16|TRBV3-1|TRBJ2-1|TRBD2
TGTGCCAGCAGCCATGGCAGGGGACTAGCGGGTAATGAGCAGTTCTTC
CASSHGRGLAGNEQFF
>few|14|TRBV5-6|TRBJ1-1|NA
TGTGCCAGCAGCCTGGACAACGCGAACACTGAAGCTTTCTTT
CASSLDNANTEAFF
>NA|13|TRBV20-1|TRBJ1-1|NA
TGCAGTGCTAGTTTTGGGGGGAACACTGAAGCTTTCTTT
CSASFGGNTEAFF
>few|14|TRBV12-3/TRBV12-4|TRBJ1-1|TRBD1
TGTGCCAGCACCAAGACAGGGGTAAACACTGAAGCTTTCTTT
CASTKTGVNTEAFF
>many|11|TRBV10-3|TRBJ2-7|NA
TGTGCCATCAGGGGTACCTACGAGCAGTACTTC
CAIRGTYEQYF
>NA|14|TRBV7-9|TRBJ1-2|NA
TGTGCCAGCAGCTTTTTGACAGTTGACTATGGCTACACCTTC
CASSFLTVDYGYTF
>many|16|TRBV24-1|TRBJ2-3|TRBD1
TGTGCCACCAGTGCCGCGACAGGGGAAAAAGCAGATACGCAGTATTTT
CATSAATGEKADTQYF
>NA|16|TRBV7-3|TRBJ2-3|NA
TGTGCCAGCAGCTTGGGGTTGGGGGGGCTCACAGATACGCAGTATTTT
CASSLGLGGLTDTQYF
>many|13|TRBV5-1|TRBJ2-7|TRBD1
TGCGCCAGCTTCGAGACAGGGGCGTACGAGCAGTACTTC
CASFETGAYEQYF
>NA|17|TRBV29-1|TRBJ2-5|TRBD2
TGCAGCGTTCGGGGGATTCCGGGACTAGCGCTCAGAGAGACCCAGTACTTC
CSVRGIPGLALRETQYF
>many|15|TRBV7-9|TRBJ1-1|NA
TGTGCCAGCAGCCCCCGGGGGGCGTCGAGCACTGAAGCTTTCTTT
CASSPRGASSTEAFF
>many|14|TRBV7-9|TRBJ1-5|NA
TGTGCCAGCAGCCGTAAGGGTATCAATCAGCCCCAGCATTTT
CASSRKGINQPQHF
>many|14|TRBV20-1|TRBJ2-5|TRBD2
TGCAGTGCCGGAAGGCGGGGGGCCGGGAAGACCCAGTACTTC
CSAGRRGAGKTQYF
>many|16|TRBV20-1|TRBJ2-4|NA
TGCAGTGCTAGAGATAGCAGTCAACTAGCCAAAAACATTCAGTACTTC
CSARDSSQLAKNIQYF
>NA|15|TRBV4-1|TRBJ2-5|TRBD1
TGCGCCAGCAGTACTGGGGGACAGGGGGCTCGTGAGCAGTACTTC
CASSTGGQGAREQYF
>NA|12|TRBV7-9|TRBJ1-2|NA
TGTGCCAGCAGTTCTATGGTGGACGGCTACACCTTC
CASSSMVDGYTF
>many|18|TRBV5-6|TRBJ2-6|NA
TGTGCCAGCAGCTTGTGGGACCGCCTTAGCTCTGGGGCCAACGTCCTGACTTTC
CASSLWDRLSSGANVLTF
>few|12|TRBV20-1|TRBJ1-1|NA
TGCAGTGCTAGATGGGGGTTCGCTGAAGCTTTCTTT
CSARWGFAEAFF